The rows below give T cell receptor beta chains drawn from one sample of a study of identical twins. One entry per CDR3 protein, called by TCRdb with MiXCR from the 5' RACE reads. The sample holds more than 650,000 distinct CDR3 sequences, around 5.7% seen once. The material sequenced was naive T cells sorted from blood. The receptors stem from a young man in good health. Each CDR3 is given with its conserved first and last residue. D genes are given only for firm matches. Expanded clones get a size class; other rows say once, few or many, or leave the size out.

v_gene	j_gene	abundance	d_gene	CDR3nt	CDR3aa
TRBV24-1	TRBJ1-2	few	TRBD1	TGTGCCACCAGTGAAACAGGACAGGGATATGGCTACACCTTC	CATSETGQGYGYTF
TRBV4-3	TRBJ2-4	many	TRBD2	TGCGCCAGCAGCCAAGACGGGACTAGCGGGAGGGCCTTAGTTTTC	CASSQDGTSGRALVF
TRBV5-1	TRBJ2-3	many	NA	TGCGCCAGCAGAGGCTCCCAGGGGACAGATACGCAGTATTTT	CASRGSQGTDTQYF
TRBV27	TRBJ2-5	many	NA	TGTGCCAGGAGAGGAGAGACCCAGTACTTC	CARRGETQYF
TRBV6-5	TRBJ2-3	many	NA	TGTGCCAGCAGTAAAACAGATACGCAGTATTTT	CASSKTDTQYF
TRBV29-1	TRBJ2-3	NA	NA	TGCAGCGTTGAAGGTAGCCCCATGGATACGCAGTATTTT	CSVEGSPMDTQYF
TRBV28	TRBJ2-6	NA	NA	TGTGCCAGCAGTTTAATCAGATCCTCTGGGGCCAACGTCCTGACTTTC	CASSLIRSSGANVLTF
TRBV7-3	TRBJ2-3	many	TRBD2	TGTGCCAGCAGCTCTCCCCTAGCGGGAGTACCAGATACGCAGTATTTT	CASSSPLAGVPDTQYF
TRBV12-3/TRBV12-4	TRBJ2-1	many	NA	TGTGCCAGCAGTACGGGTAAGGTAGCGAGGAATGAGCAGTTCTTC	CASSTGKVARNEQFF
TRBV7-2	TRBJ2-3	few	NA	TGTGCCAGCAGCCGCGGGACTGGCTTCGAGACAGATACGCAGTATTTT	CASSRGTGFETDTQYF
TRBV12-3/TRBV12-4	TRBJ1-4	many	TRBD1	TGTGCCAGCAGTTGGACAGGGACAAATGAAAAACTGTTTTTT	CASSWTGTNEKLFF
TRBV27	TRBJ1-1	NA	TRBD1	TGTGCCAGCAGTTTAGGACAGGGGACTCTAACTGAAGCTTTCTTT	CASSLGQGTLTEAFF
TRBV11-2	TRBJ2-2	few	NA	TGTGCCAGCAGCTCGTTGGCGAACACCGGGGAGCTGTTTTTT	CASSSLANTGELFF
TRBV9	TRBJ2-1	many	NA	TGTGCCAGCAGCGTAGGGACCACAAATGAGCAGTTCTTC	CASSVGTTNEQFF
TRBV7-2	TRBJ2-1	many	NA	TGTGCCAGCCTCCGGAGGGCCAAACAGTTCTTC	CASLRRAKQFF
TRBV20-1	TRBJ1-1	many	TRBD1	TGCAGTGCTACTGTCGGGACAGGGGGCGCCGGCGCTTTCTTT	CSATVGTGGAGAFF
TRBV13	TRBJ2-7	few	TRBD1	TGTGCCAGCAGCCCAACAGGGGATGGACACGAGCAGTACTTC	CASSPTGDGHEQYF
TRBV20-1	TRBJ1-6	NA	TRBD1	TGCAGTGCTCCCCATCAGACAGGGGATTCACCCCTCCACTTT	CSAPHQTGDSPLHF
TRBV5-1	TRBJ2-1	many	NA	TGCGCCAGCAGCTTAGGGCCGACCGCCTACAATGAGCAGTTCTTC	CASSLGPTAYNEQFF
TRBV6-2/TRBV6-3	TRBJ2-1	NA	NA	TGTGCCAGCAACCACGGGGTGGGGCCCACCTTCCTTTACAATGAGCAGTTCTTC	CASNHGVGPTFLYNEQFF
TRBV4-2	TRBJ2-1	NA	NA	TGTGCCAGCAGCCAAACGACCGGGGACAACAATGAGCAGTTCTTC	CASSQTTGDNNEQFF
TRBV20-1	TRBJ2-3	many	TRBD2	TGCAGTGCTAACCCCAGCGGGAGGGCCATCGCAGATACGCAGTATTTT	CSANPSGRAIADTQYF
TRBV6-5	TRBJ1-5	many	TRBD1	TGTGCCAGCGGGGAACTACAGGGGGCCCAGCATTTT	CASGELQGAQHF
TRBV7-9	TRBJ2-2	many	NA	TGTGCCAGCAGCTCCCGGTCGACAGCGAACACCGGGGAGCTGTTTTTT	CASSSRSTANTGELFF
TRBV29-1	TRBJ1-1	NA	TRBD1	TGCAGCGTTCCACAGGGGCTGAACACTGAAGCTTTCTTT	CSVPQGLNTEAFF
TRBV4-3	TRBJ2-7	NA	NA	TGCGCCAGCAGCCAAGAGACTGGGACTGCATCCTACGAGCAGTACTTC	CASSQETGTASYEQYF
TRBV12-3/TRBV12-4	TRBJ1-1	many	NA	TGTGCCAGCAGTCCTCCGGGGAGCATGAACACTGAAGCTTTCTTT	CASSPPGSMNTEAFF
TRBV28	TRBJ2-5	many	TRBD1	TGTGCCAGCAGTCCTTTGGGGACAGGGATCGAGGAGACCCAGTACTTC	CASSPLGTGIEETQYF
TRBV9	TRBJ2-5	many	TRBD1	TGTGCCAGCAGCGTAGGAGGGACAGGGGGAGAGACCCAGTACTTC	CASSVGGTGGETQYF
TRBV12-3/TRBV12-4	TRBJ2-5	many	NA	TGTGCCAGCAGTTTTGAGGGATGGCGAGAGACCCAGTACTTC	CASSFEGWRETQYF
TRBV29-1	TRBJ1-1	few	NA	TGCAGCGTTGAGCCTTTCTGGGGCTTT	CSVEPFWGF
TRBV20-1	TRBJ1-4	many	TRBD1	TGCAGTGCCGGGACAGGGATAAATGAAAAACTGTTTTTT	CSAGTGINEKLFF
TRBV5-1	TRBJ2-2	few	TRBD1	TGCGCCAGCAGCCAGGGACAGGGGGCATACACCGGGGAGCTGTTTTTT	CASSQGQGAYTGELFF
TRBV3-1	TRBJ1-3	few	TRBD1	TGTGCCAGCAGCCAACAACAGGGGAACACCATATATTTT	CASSQQQGNTIYF
TRBV11-1	TRBJ2-1	many	TRBD2	TGTGCCAGCAGCTCCCCAAACTGGAAGGCTAGCGGAATCTACAATGAGCAGTTCTTC	CASSSPNWKASGIYNEQFF
TRBV20-1	TRBJ2-5	NA	TRBD2	TGCAGTGCTCCAGATATGGGACTAGCGGGACTAGAGACCCAGTACTTC	CSAPDMGLAGLETQYF
TRBV9	TRBJ2-1	few	NA	TGTGCCAGCAGCGTAGTGGATGATGAGCAGTTCTTC	CASSVVDDEQFF